The 21 T cell receptor beta chains below were found in one sample sequenced in a study of blood T cell repertoires in COVID-19. The method was immunoSEQ multiplex PCR; TCRdb's version includes in-frame clones alone and lacks a portion of them. The sample lists around 86,000 clones, approximately 83% occurring once. Source material: peripheral blood. These receptors originate from a woman over 75 with acute or convalescent COVID-19.

The chain has TRBV7-2 and TRBJ2-5; D ambiguous. Germline V lookup: CDR1 SGHTA, CDR2 FQGNSA. The length of the CDR3 is 14 residues. V lost 5 bases to trimming and J lost 0 bases, with 10 bases between them. CDR3 sequence reads: CASSLWAYQETQYF. CDR3 nucleotides: TGTGCCAGCAGCCTATGGGCCTACCAAGAGACCCAGTACTTC.

The chain links TRBV12-3 or TRBV12-4 to TRBJ2-5; 7 nucleotides align to TRBD1. The CDR3 has 13 residues. The trim removed 7 bases at V and 3 bases at J, leaving 5 bases unmatched. CDR3 sequence: CASTLGQEETQYF. CDR3 coding DNA: TGTGCCAGCACCCTCGGACAGGAAGAGACCCAGTACTTC.

The chain links TRBV27 to TRBJ2-3; 7 bases fit TRBD2. Per germline, CDR1 MNHEY and CDR2 SMNVEV (reference sequence). V was clipped by 4 bases and J by 4 bases; unmatched bases: 8. The CDR3 loop spans 15 amino acids. DNA of the CDR3: TGTGCCAGCAGTTGGGGGGAGGGCGTCGCAGATACGCAGTATTTT. Protein product: CASSWGEGVADTQYF.

This clone is a singleton in its sample. V gene TRBV28 combines with J gene TRBJ2-5, with D possibly matching TRBD1 (5 bases). This CDR3 has 14 amino acids. Germline CDR1 is MDHEN and CDR2 is SYDVKM. Between the trimmed V and J ends, which lost 4 bases and 3 bases, there was a span of 12 bases. The CDR3: CASSSMLGEETQYF. For the CDR3, the DNA is TGTGCCAGCAGTTCGATGCTAGGGGAAGAGACCCAGTACTTC. Filled out from reference TRBV28 and TRBJ2-5, the complete variable domain reads DVKVTQSSRYLVKRTGEKVFLECVQDMDHENMFWYRQDPGLGLRLIYFSYDVKMKEKGDIPEGYSVSREKKERFSLILESASTNQTSMYLCASSSMLGEETQYFGPGTRLLVL.

The gene calls are TRBV5-1 and TRBJ1-2, with 12 bases fitting TRBD1. Germline V gives CDR1 SGHRS, CDR2 YFSETQ. Trimming at V came to 6 bases and at J to 6 bases, leaving 12 bases not matched to a gene. The CDR3 runs to 16 residues. CDR3 loop: CASNNIPGQGADGYTF. The CDR3 region has the DNA TGCGCCAGCAACAACATACCGGGACAGGGGGCGGATGGCTACACCTTC.

The rearrangement joins TRBV19 to TRBJ1-5, with D tentatively TRBD1 (6 bases). The CDR3 contains 16 residues. Germline CDR1 is LNHDA and CDR2 is SQIVND (reference sequence). The V gene lost 7 bases and the J gene lost 3 bases, with 19 bases spanning the gap. Here the CDR3 DNA reads TGTGCCAGTAAAAGGACAGAGTTTGACAACAATCAGCCCCAGCATTTT. Its protein is CASKRTEFDNNQPQHF.

V is TRBV6-5 and J is TRBJ2-7, with D possibly matching TRBD1 (5 bases). The V end lost 6 bases, the J end lost 1 base, and 10 bases lay between the germline ends. The germline V gene encodes CDR1 MNHEY and CDR2 SVGAGI. The CDR3 has 13 residues. The CDR3 here is CASRQVLSYEQYF. The CDR3 DNA reads as TGTGCCAGCAGACAGGTTCTTTCCTACGAGCAGTACTTC.

The V gene is TRBV2, the J gene TRBJ2-2, with D tentatively TRBD1 (6 bases). This CDR3 is 15 amino acids long. Trimming left V 3 bases short and J 5 bases short, with 13 bases between. The V gene's germline CDR1 is SNHLY and CDR2 FYNNEI. The CDR3 DNA is TGTGCCAGCAGTGAGGGCAGGGGTAGAACCGGGGAGCTGTTTTTT. Translating it yields CASSEGRGRTGELFF.

The V call is TRBV12-3 or TRBV12-4, the J call TRBJ2-1; D gene uncertain. Trimming shortened V by 3 bases and J by 12 bases, and 15 bases separated the two germline ends. CDR3 length: 13 residues. CDR3 region: CASSFGSLMAQFF. The CDR3 DNA sequence: TGTGCCAGCAGTTTTGGCTCCTTAATGGCGCAGTTCTTC.

V gene TRBV7-2 combines with J gene TRBJ1-1, with D perhaps TRBD1 (6 bases). The V and J ends lost 4 bases and 4 bases respectively, with 10 bases between them. This CDR3 has 13 residues. Germline CDR1 reads SGHTA; CDR2 reads FQGNSA. The CDR3 loop reads CASSSGQITEAFF. CDR3 sequence (DNA): TGTGCCAGCAGCTCCGGACAGATCACTGAAGCTTTCTTT.

V gene TRBV30 combines with J gene TRBJ2-7; 9 nucleotides line up with TRBD1. The V gene end was trimmed by 4 bases and the J gene end by 5 bases; junction bases not matched to a gene: 12. This CDR3 has 15 amino acids. In germline, CDR1 is GTSNPN, CDR2 SVGIG (reference sequence). The CDR3 reads CAWTKKWDRVNEQYF. In nucleotides, the CDR3 is TGTGCCTGGACTAAAAAATGGGACAGGGTCAACGAGCAGTACTTC.

The gene calls are TRBV11-1 and TRBJ2-3; maybe TRBD2 (7 bases). The CDR3 is made up of 15 amino acids. Germline V lookup: CDR1 SGHAT, CDR2 FQDESV (reference sequence). Trimming took 5 bases from V and 1 from J, leaving 13 bases between them. The CDR3 region is CASSRGGAGTDTQYF. The CDR3 nucleotides read TGTGCCAGCAGCAGGGGGGGTGCGGGCACAGATACGCAGTATTTT.

The chain carries TRBV5-1 and TRBJ2-7; D may be TRBD1 (6 bases). The V gene's germline CDR1 is SGHRS and CDR2 YFSETQ. V gave up 0 bases and J gave up 3 bases, with 13 bases separating them. The CDR3 has 15 amino acids. This chain's CDR3 is CASSLATGTGYEQYF. CDR3 in DNA: TGCGCCAGCAGCTTGGCGACAGGAACCGGCTACGAGCAGTACTTC.

This chain links TRBV28 with TRBJ2-7, with 10 positions matching TRBD2. Per germline, CDR1 MDHEN and CDR2 SYDVKM. The V segment lost 6 bases and the J segment 4 bases; nucleotides outside the gene matches: 6. This CDR3 spans 14 amino acids. DNA of the CDR3: TGTGCCAGCAGCCTAGCGGGAGAGGGGTACGAGCAGTACTTC. Protein product: CASSLAGEGYEQYF. Looking up the rest from reference TRBV28 and TRBJ2-7 gives the full variable domain: DVKVTQSSRYLVKRTGEKVFLECVQDMDHENMFWYRQDPGLGLRLIYFSYDVKMKEKGDIPEGYSVSREKKERFSLILESASTNQTSMYLCASSLAGEGYEQYFGPGTRLTVT.

This clone occurred a few times. V and J are TRBV13 and TRBJ2-1; 8 bases are a match to TRBD2. With V trimmed by 5 bases and J by 7 bases, 10 bases remained unmatched. Germline CDR1 PRHDT, CDR2 FYEKMQ (reference sequence). This CDR3 has 15 amino acids. The DNA of the CDR3 is TGTGCCAGCAGCCTACCCGGGACTAGGGTTAATGAGCAGTTCTTC. It is translated as CASSLPGTRVNEQFF.

This chain uses TRBV6-1 with TRBJ2-5; perhaps TRBD2 as D (5 bases). Germline CDR1 is MNHNS and CDR2 is SASEGT. This CDR3 is 12 amino acids long. CDR3 nucleotide sequence: TGTAGTTGCCGGACTCAACAAGAGACCCAGTACTTC. Translating gives CSCRTQQETQYF.

The chain carries TRBV7-2 and TRBJ2-1, with 12 bases identical to TRBD2. Looked up from germline, CDR1 is SGHTA and CDR2 is FQGNSA. Trimming at V came to 5 bases and at J to 4 bases, leaving 6 bases not matched to a gene. The CDR3 has 16 amino acids. The CDR3 nucleotides are TGTGCCAGCAGCGGGGGGACTAGCGGGCCGTACAATGAGCAGTTCTTC. The encoded protein is CASSGGTSGPYNEQFF.

The CDR3 region is CSVERGGYEQYF. The CDR3 DNA reads as TGCAGCGTCGAACGGGGAGGGTACGAGCAGTACTTC. The genes are TRBV29-1 and TRBJ2-7; TRBD2 aligns across 7 bases. From germline, CDR1 is SQVTM and CDR2 ANQGSEA. V shed 6 bases, J shed 4 bases, and the junction held 6 bases outside the gene matches. CDR3 length: 12 amino acids.

The gene calls are TRBV6-5 and TRBJ1-2, with TRBD1 as a possible D gene (5 bases). V was cut by 10 bases and J by 5 bases, with 14 bases left in between. Germline V gene data show CDR1 as MNHEY and CDR2 as SVGAGI. The CDR3 spans 12 residues. CDR3 sequence: CATGTQPYGYTF. The CDR3 DNA is TGTGCCACCGGGACTCAACCTTATGGCTACACCTTC.

This rearrangement joins TRBV27 to TRBJ2-2, with 14 bases lining up with TRBD2. The CDR3 contains 17 residues. V lost 7 bases, J lost 5 bases, and 9 bases stayed unmatched. CDR1 MNHEY and CDR2 SMNVEV come from the germline V gene (reference sequence). The CDR3 is CASTGLAGVVGTGELFF. As DNA, the CDR3 is TGTGCCAGCACGGGACTAGCGGGAGTAGTAGGGACCGGGGAGCTGTTTTTT.

The rearrangement uses TRBV28 and TRBJ2-7; D call uncertain. The germline CDR1 and CDR2 sequences are MDHEN and SYDVKM. The CDR3 sequence is 13 residues long. The V and J ends lost 4 bases and 2 bases respectively, with 9 bases between them. CDR3 DNA sequence: TGTGCCAGCAGTTCTCACACGACCTACGAGCAGTACTTC. Translation: CASSSHTTYEQYF.